This is a list of T cell receptor beta chains from one sample in a study of T cells after yellow fever vaccination. From the 5' RACE reads, TCRdb called clonotypes with MiXCR, one entry per CDR3 protein. Of a few hundred thousand distinct CDR3 sequences listed, less than 3.5% are singletons. The input for sequencing was CD4+ T cells sorted from PBMCs, taken 10 days after the yellow fever booster vaccination. The origin of the receptors is a man younger than 35 who received the YFV17D yellow fever vaccine. Each CDR3 is given with its conserved first and last residue. D genes are given only for firm matches. Expanded clones are given a class, and other clones once, few, many or no size at all.

many,TRBJ1-2,-,TRBV24-1,CATQTNGALDGYTF,TGTGCCACTCAGACCAACGGGGCCTTGGATGGCTACACCTTC
many,TRBJ2-5,-,TRBV11-2,CASSAAPPGYQETQYF,TGTGCCAGCAGCGCCGCCCCTCCGGGGTACCAAGAGACCCAGTACTTC
many,TRBJ2-5,-,TRBV7-9,CASTSLSWVGTQYF,TGTGCCAGCACAAGTCTATCTTGGGTAGGGACCCAGTACTTC
few,TRBJ1-4,-,TRBV6-6,CASSYGLLSEKLFF,TGTGCCAGCAGTTATGGGTTACTGTCGGAAAAACTGTTTTTT
few,TRBJ2-7,-,TRBV11-2,CASRGVKRDSYEQYF,TGTGCCAGCAGGGGAGTAAAGAGAGACTCCTACGAGCAGTACTTC
many,TRBJ2-7,-,TRBV6-6,CASKRAGANYEQYF,TGTGCCAGCAAAAGAGCAGGGGCAAACTACGAGCAGTACTTC
few,TRBJ2-1,TRBD2,TRBV20-1,CSASLSGGRANEQFF,TGCAGTGCTTCCCTTAGCGGGGGGCGGGCGAATGAGCAGTTCTTC
few,TRBJ1-1,-,TRBV27,CASSLVKAWKAFF,TGTGCCAGCAGTTTGGTCAAAGCGTGGAAAGCTTTCTTT
-,TRBJ2-1,TRBD2,TRBV5-4,CASSLPSGGLNNEQFF,TGTGCCAGCAGTTTGCCTAGCGGGGGGCTTAACAATGAGCAGTTCTTC
many,TRBJ2-1,-,TRBV4-2,CASSQVLGPIEQFF,TGTGCCAGCAGCCAAGTTCTCGGTCCAATTGAGCAGTTCTTC
many,TRBJ1-1,TRBD1,TRBV12-3/TRBV12-4,CASSGTGVRTEAFF,TGTGCCAGCAGTGGCACAGGGGTTCGCACTGAAGCTTTCTTT
-,TRBJ1-1,-,TRBV15,CATSRAGWGDAFF,TGTGCCACCAGCAGAGCAGGGTGGGGGGACGCTTTCTTT
few,TRBJ1-1,TRBD1,TRBV19,CASLSKQGAMSGFTEAFF,TGTGCCAGCCTATCTAAACAGGGGGCGATGAGTGGATTCACTGAAGCTTTCTTT
few,TRBJ2-7,TRBD1,TRBV5-4,CAATSTGDLEQYF,TGTGCCGCCACCTCGACAGGGGACCTCGAGCAGTACTTC
many,TRBJ2-3,-,TRBV5-4,CASAQGRGSADTQYF,TGTGCCAGCGCACAAGGTCGGGGATCGGCAGATACGCAGTATTTT
many,TRBJ2-7,-,TRBV5-1,CASSLAWLDSYEQYF,TGCGCCAGCAGCTTGGCCTGGCTGGACTCCTACGAGCAGTACTTC
-,TRBJ2-1,-,TRBV7-6,CASSSLGEQFF,TGTGCCAGCAGCTCGCTCGGTGAGCAGTTCTTC
many,TRBJ2-5,-,TRBV12-3/TRBV12-4,CASSLGRSQETQYF,TGTGCCAGCAGTTTAGGCCGAAGCCAAGAGACCCAGTACTTC
-,TRBJ2-6,-,TRBV5-1,CASSFEGSANVLTF,TGCGCCAGCAGCTTTGAAGGGTCGGCCAACGTCCTGACTTTC
many,TRBJ2-3,-,TRBV12-3/TRBV12-4,CASSLEGGYTQYF,TGTGCCAGCAGTTTAGAGGGGGGGTATACGCAGTATTTT
few,TRBJ1-5,-,TRBV7-9,CASSLGTGGLGPQHF,TGTGCCAGCAGCCTCGGGACCGGAGGCCTAGGGCCCCAGCATTTT
-,TRBJ2-4,-,TRBV7-3,CASAGPENIQYF,TGTGCCAGCGCGGGTCCAGAAAACATTCAGTACTTC
-,TRBJ1-3,TRBD1,TRBV6-5,CASKRGTAGNTIYF,TGTGCCAGCAAGCGTGGGACAGCTGGAAACACCATATATTTT
many,TRBJ2-7,-,TRBV12-3/TRBV12-4,CASSYSYEQYF,TGTGCCAGCAGTTATTCCTACGAGCAGTACTTC
many,TRBJ2-1,TRBD2,TRBV11-2,CASSLMSGGAVDEQFF,TGTGCCAGCAGCTTAATGAGCGGGGGGGCCGTCGATGAGCAGTTCTTC